This T cell receptor beta chain was retrieved from a study of control samples from healthy donors and cancer patients. This table comes from immunoSEQ multiplex PCR, and its TCRdb copy is limited to in-frame clones, with some not included. This table has about 86,000 clones, 93% appearing once. The CDR3 sequence is 18 residues long. Germline V CDR1 and CDR2: SGHTA, FQGNSA. Trimming shortened V by 1 base and J by 4 bases, and 20 bases separated the two germline ends. This clone came up once. This clonotype was obtained from a woman in her thirties in good health. The chain is built from TRBV7-2 and TRBJ2-1; TRBD1 or TRBD2 may be the D gene (5 bases each). Source material: blood. The CDR3 sequence: CASSLVRAQGDAYNEQFF. The CDR3 region has the DNA TGTGCCAGCAGCTTAGTAAGGGCCCAAGGGGACGCTTACAATGAGCAGTTCTTC.